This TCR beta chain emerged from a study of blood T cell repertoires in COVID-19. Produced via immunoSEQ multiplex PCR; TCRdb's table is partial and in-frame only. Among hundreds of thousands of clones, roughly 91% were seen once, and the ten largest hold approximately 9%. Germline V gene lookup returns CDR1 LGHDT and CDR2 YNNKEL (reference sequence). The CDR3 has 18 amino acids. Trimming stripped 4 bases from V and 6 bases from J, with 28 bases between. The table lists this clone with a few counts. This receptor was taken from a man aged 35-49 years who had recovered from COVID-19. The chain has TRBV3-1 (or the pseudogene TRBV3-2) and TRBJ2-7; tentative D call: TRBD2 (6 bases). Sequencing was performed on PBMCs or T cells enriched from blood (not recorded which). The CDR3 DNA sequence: TGTGCCAGCAGCCGGAAGCCCCCGGCGGCAGGCCTGGGACTCGAGCAGTACTTC. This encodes CASSRKPPAAGLGLEQYF.